This TCR beta chain was sequenced for a study of T cells in Graves' hyperthyroidism and ophthalmopathy. About the study: Peripheral blood draws took place at initial diagnosis, ahead of any treatment.

This clonotype has more than one count but fewer than ten. The antigen is unknown. Notes on the study in general: Also found in blood were most expanded thyroid clonotypes above 0.001.

RNA transcripts served as the template for amplifying TCR beta CDR3 regions. TCR CDR3 underwent first-round RT-PCR with the HTBI primer set. TCRdb re-called the multiplex PCR reads through MiXCR, storing one row per CDR3 protein. This sample has approximately 400,000 distinct CDR3 sequences, with around 14% found just once. Absence of ophthalmopathy progression within 18 months defined stable Graves' hyperthyroidism. Trimming shortened V by 3 bases and J by 8 bases, and 16 bases separated the two germline ends. The CDR3 is 14 amino acids. Germline-derived CDR1 and CDR2 are MDHEN and SYDVKM. The TCR originated in a woman in her late teens or twenties with Graves' hyperthyroidism. The rearrangement links TRBV28 to TRBJ1-2; maybe TRBD1 (5 bases). The source material was blood. The CDR3 spells CASSFPNKGIGYTF. In DNA form, the CDR3 reads TGTGCCAGCAGTTTTCCAAACAAGGGGATCGGCTACACCTTC.